Detailed here is one TCR beta chain. This entry comes from a study of T cell responses to AZD1222 COVID-19 vaccine. Study background: Second doses were pooled across both intervals (about 4 or about 12 weeks).

CDR1 is SEHNR and CDR2 is FQNEAQ in the germline V gene (reference sequence). V trimming: 3 bases; J trimming: 7 bases; junction bases outside the gene matches: 4. This CDR3 region has 13 residues. Only in-frame clones appear in the TCRdb table, and some are missing; sequencing was by immunoSEQ multiplex PCR. Of 150,000 to 200,000 clones listed, around 92% are singletons. This sequence joins TRBV7-9 and TRBJ2-7; 9 nucleotides match TRBD2. This receptor was identified in an adult in good health. Material: peripheral blood, obtained on day 0 of AZD1222 vaccination. Here the CDR3 reads CASSFSGGGEQYF. As DNA, the CDR3 is TGTGCCAGCAGCTTTAGCGGGGGAGGGGAGCAGTACTTC. Filled out from reference TRBV7-9 and TRBJ2-7, the complete variable domain reads DTGVSQNPRHKITKRGQNVTFRCDPISEHNRLYWYRQTLGQGPEFLTYFQNEAQLEKSRLLSDRFSAERPKGSFSTLEIQRTEQGDSAMYLCASSFSGGGEQYFGPGTRLTVT.